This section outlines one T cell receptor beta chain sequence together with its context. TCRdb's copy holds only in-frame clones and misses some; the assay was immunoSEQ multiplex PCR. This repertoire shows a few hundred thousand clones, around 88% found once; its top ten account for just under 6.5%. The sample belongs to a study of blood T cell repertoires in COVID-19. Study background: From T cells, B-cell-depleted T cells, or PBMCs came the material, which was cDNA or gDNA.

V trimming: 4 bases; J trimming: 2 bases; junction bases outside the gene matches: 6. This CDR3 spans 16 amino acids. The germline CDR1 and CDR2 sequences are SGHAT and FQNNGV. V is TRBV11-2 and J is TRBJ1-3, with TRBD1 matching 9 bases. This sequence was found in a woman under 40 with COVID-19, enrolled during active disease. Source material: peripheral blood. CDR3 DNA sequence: TGTGCCAGCAGCTCGGGACAGGGTGCGCCTGGAAACACCATATATTTT. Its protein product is CASSSGQGAPGNTIYF. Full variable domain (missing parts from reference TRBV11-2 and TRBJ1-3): EAGVAQSPRYKIIEKRQSVAFWCNPISGHATLYWYQQILGQGPKLLIQFQNNGVVDDSQLPKDRFSAERLKGVDSTLKIQPAKLEDSAVYLCASSSGQGAPGNTIYFGEGSWLTVV.